What follows are 25 T cell receptor beta chains derived from one specimen sequenced in a study of identical twins. TCRdb called the 5' RACE reads again in MiXCR, with one record for every CDR3 protein. The sample lists 240,000 or so distinct CDR3 sequences; roughly a tenth were seen once. The sample was memory T cells sorted from blood. The source of these receptors is a man between 45 and 60 years old in good health.

Concerning this clonotype itself: A junction end diverges from the germline sequence, so it may reflect a read error. This chain links TRBV18 with TRBJ1-2; D not resolved. Looked up from germline, CDR1 is KGHSH and CDR2 is LQKENI. The CDR3 is made up of 14 amino acids. The CDR3 loop reads CASSSPPIHYGYTF. The CDR3 bases are TGTGCCAGCTCATCACCGCCCATACACTATGGCTACACCTTC. The full variable domain, rest sourced from reference TRBV18 and TRBJ1-2, is NAGVMQNPRHLVRRRGQEARLRCSPMKGHSHVYWYRQLPEEGLKFMVYLQKENIIDESGMPKERFSAEFPKEGPSILRIQQVVRGDSAAYFCASSSPPIHYGYTFGSGTRLTVV.

This clonotype was counted ten times or more. This chain uses TRBV12-3 or TRBV12-4 with TRBJ1-2; no reliable D call. Deletions cut 6 bases from V and 2 bases from J, with 13 bases between. This CDR3 has 14 amino acids. The CDR3 sequence is CASSHRRENYGYTF. The CDR3 nucleotides read TGTGCCAGCAGCCACCGACGGGAAAACTATGGCTACACCTTC.

Ten or more counts support this clonotype. The chain combines TRBV7-8 with TRBJ2-7; 7 bases are shared with TRBD1. V dropped 5 bases and J dropped 3; count of bases not matched to a gene: 16. There are 17 residues in the CDR3. CDR1 and CDR2 from the germline V gene are SGHVS and FQNEAQ. CDR3 sequence (DNA): TGTGCCAGCAGCCCCCGCCCTGGACAGGTCACTAACTACGAGCAGTACTTC. It codes for CASSPRPGQVTNYEQYF. Full variable domain (outside the CDR3, taken from reference TRBV7-8 and TRBJ2-7): GAGVSQSPRYKVAKRGQDVALRCDPISGHVSLFWYQQALGQGPEFLTYFQNEAQLDKSGLPSDRFFAERPEGSVSTLKIQRTQQEDSAVYLCASSPRPGQVTNYEQYFGPGTRLTVT.

This clonotype appeared many times. This chain connects TRBV7-2 to TRBJ1-2, with a tentative D call TRBD1 (5 bases). In germline, CDR1 is SGHTA, CDR2 FQGNSA. The CDR3 totals 13 residues. Trimming cost V 2 bases and J 4 bases, with 8 bases left between them. The DNA of the CDR3 is TGTGCCAGCAGCTTAATGGGGACCTATGGCTACACCTTC. Amino acids: CASSLMGTYGYTF.

This clonotype has ten or more counts. The chain has TRBV4-2 and TRBJ2-2; D gene uncertain. V lost 2 bases, J lost 5 bases, and 6 bases lay in between. This CDR3 contains 13 residues. Germline-derived CDR1 and CDR2 are LGHNA and YNFKEQ. DNA for the CDR3: TGTGCCAGCAGCCAAAAAATAACCGGGGAGCTGTTTTTT. It specifies CASSQKITGELFF.

This clonotype was detected ten times or more. The chain recombines TRBV7-2 with TRBJ2-5; D gene uncertain. The germline CDR1 and CDR2 sequences are SGHTA and FQGNSA. V was pared by 1 base and J by 1 base, with 10 bases between. The length of the CDR3 is 15 residues. CDR3 coding DNA: TGTGCCAGCAGCTTAGTTGGGCCACCCCAAGAGACCCAGTACTTC. Residues: CASSLVGPPQETQYF.

The chain has TRBV28 and TRBJ1-1; TRBD1 matches 7 bases. Germline V gene lookup returns CDR1 MDHEN and CDR2 SYDVKM. CDR3 length equals 14 residues. The V segment lost 6 bases and the J segment 1 base; nucleotides outside the gene matches: 5. CDR3: CASSSGQTNTEAFF. Here the CDR3 DNA reads TGTGCCAGCAGCTCGGGACAGACGAACACTGAAGCTTTCTTT. The whole variable domain, filled in from reference TRBV28 and TRBJ1-1, reads DVKVTQSSRYLVKRTGEKVFLECVQDMDHENMFWYRQDPGLGLRLIYFSYDVKMKEKGDIPEGYSVSREKKERFSLILESASTNQTSMYLCASSSGQTNTEAFFGQGTRLTVV.

This clonotype was counted between two and nine times. This chain joins TRBV27 and TRBJ1-2; D remains ambiguous. The germline V gene encodes CDR1 MNHEY and CDR2 SMNVEV (reference sequence). V lost 2 bases and J lost 4, with 17 bases in between. CDR3 length: 16 residues. Here the CDR3 reads CASSLVFSSSSYGYTF. For the CDR3, the DNA is TGTGCCAGCAGTTTAGTGTTCTCCTCTAGTTCCTATGGCTACACCTTC.

The rearrangement uses TRBV20-1 and TRBJ2-7; the match to TRBD2 covers 8 bases. CDR1 and CDR2 (germline): DFQATT, SNEGSKA (reference sequence). Unmatched junction bases numbered 10, after V lost 6 bases and J lost 9 bases. There are 12 residues in the CDR3. The CDR3 region is CSARGGPRGQYF. As DNA, the CDR3 is TGCAGTGCCCGGGGGGGACCCCGTGGGCAGTACTTC.

V gene TRBV12-3 or TRBV12-4 combines with J gene TRBJ2-3, with TRBD2 identical over 8 bases. The CDR3 covers 16 residues. V gave up 7 bases and J gave up 0 bases; unmatched junction bases: 9. CDR3 amino acids: CASTGRGAPSTDTQYF. Here the CDR3 DNA reads TGTGCCAGCACGGGGCGGGGGGCACCTAGCACAGATACGCAGTATTTT.

This clonotype was seen at least ten times. V usage is TRBV7-2 and J usage is TRBJ2-7, with D uncertain. Trimming took off 5 bases at V and 0 bases at J, with 2 bases between the two ends. The germline CDR1 and CDR2 sequences are SGHTA and FQGNSA. The CDR3 has 11 residues. The CDR3: CASSVSYEQYF. The CDR3 nucleotides are TGTGCCAGCAGCGTCTCCTACGAGCAGTACTTC.

The chain employs TRBV5-5 and TRBJ1-5, with D possibly being TRBD1 (6 bases). The germline V gene has CDR1 SGHKS and CDR2 YYEKEE (reference sequence). V gave up 4 bases and J gave up 6 bases, with 14 bases separating them. The CDR3 is 14 residues long. The DNA for the CDR3 is TGTGCCAGCAGCAAATACAGAGGGGGTCAGCCCCAGCATTTT. Translation: CASSKYRGGQPQHF.

The chain employs TRBV5-6 and TRBJ1-2, with D tentatively TRBD1 (5 bases). Trimming pared 6 bases from V and 2 bases from J, leaving 8 bases between. CDR1 is SGHDT, CDR2 YYEEEE, per germline. The CDR3 totals 12 residues. The CDR3 spells CASTEGNYGYTF. The DNA of the CDR3 is TGTGCCAGCACCGAGGGGAACTATGGCTACACCTTC.

This clonotype was seen many times. The chain carries TRBV3-1 and TRBJ2-3; no clear D. The germline CDR1 and CDR2 sequences are LGHDT and YNNKEL (reference sequence). The length of the CDR3 is 14 residues. V lost 0 bases to trimming and J lost 8 bases, with 12 bases between them. CDR3 residues: CASSQERHSGTQYF. CDR3 nucleotide sequence: TGTGCCAGCAGCCAAGAACGGCACTCCGGTACGCAGTATTTT.

There are many counts of this clonotype. The chain joins TRBV20-1 to TRBJ2-5, with TRBD2 as a possible D gene (6 bases). The V end lost 1 base, the J end lost 5 bases, and 17 bases lay between the germline ends. The CDR3 covers 15 residues. The germline gives CDR1 DFQATT, CDR2 SNEGSKA (reference sequence). The CDR3 reads CSARVGPPGRETQYF. In DNA form, the CDR3 reads TGCAGTGCTAGAGTTGGACCCCCGGGGAGGGAGACCCAGTACTTC.

This clonotype came up many times. V and J are TRBV28 and TRBJ1-2; D uncertain. CDR3 size: 11 residues. The germline V and J ends were trimmed by 3 bases and 3 bases, with 2 bases remaining between them. CDR1 is MDHEN and CDR2 is SYDVKM in the germline V gene. The CDR3 DNA reads as TGTGCCAGCAGTTTTGACTATGGCTACACCTTC. This gives the protein CASSFDYGYTF.

CDR3 residues: CASSPSQGQEKLFF. The CDR3 nucleotides are TGTGCCAGCTCACCGAGTCAGGGGCAGGAAAAACTGTTTTTT. The chain uses TRBV18 and TRBJ1-4; tentative D call: TRBD1 (6 bases). The CDR3 extends over 14 amino acids. Looked up from germline, CDR1 is KGHSH and CDR2 is LQKENI. Deletions cut 3 bases from V and 8 bases from J, with 13 bases between.

In this sample, this clonotype turned up many times. The chain links TRBV10-3 to TRBJ1-3, with 9 bases fitting TRBD1. Germline V CDR1 and CDR2: ENHRY, SYGVKD. Trimming took 6 bases from V and 4 from J; bases not matched to a gene: 4. The CDR3 covers 14 residues. The CDR3 loop is CAIRGQGLGNTIYF. CDR3 DNA sequence: TGTGCCATCAGAGGACAGGGGTTGGGAAACACCATATATTTT.

The chain has TRBV3-1 and TRBJ1-5; D may be TRBD1 (5 bases). Per the germline V gene, CDR1 is LGHDT and CDR2 is YNNKEL (reference sequence). Between the trimmed V and J ends, which lost 0 bases and 4 bases, there was a span of 10 bases. The CDR3 loop spans 15 amino acids. The CDR3 protein is CASSQDHGGNQPQHF. The CDR3 nucleotides are TGTGCCAGCAGCCAAGATCACGGGGGGAATCAGCCCCAGCATTTT. The entire variable domain, with the rest obtained from reference TRBV3-1 and TRBJ1-5, is as follows: DTAVSQTPKYLVTQMGNDKSIKCEQNLGHDTMYWYKQDSKKFLKIMFSYNNKELIINETVPNRFSPKSPDKAHLNLHINSLELGDSAVYFCASSQDHGGNQPQHFGDGTRLSIL.

This clonotype has a handful of counts. J is TRBJ1-5 and V is TRBV29-1; D is unclear. The CDR3 consists of 15 residues. CDR1 is SQVTM, CDR2 ANQGSEA, per germline. V was trimmed by 6 bases and J by 0 bases, leaving 15 bases between them. CDR3 protein: CSVISPPHSNQPQHF. In DNA form, the CDR3 reads TGCAGCGTCATATCCCCCCCCCATAGCAATCAGCCCCAGCATTTT.

The rearrangement joins TRBV5-8 to TRBJ1-3; no reliable D call. The CDR3 is 14 residues long. The germline V gene has CDR1 SGHTS and CDR2 YDEGEE. V lost 4 bases, J lost 2 bases, and 10 bases lay in between. CDR3 DNA sequence: TGTGCCAGCAGCCTCTGGTCCCCTGGAAACACCATATATTTT. Its protein product is CASSLWSPGNTIYF.

This clonotype was found many times. The chain employs TRBV24-1 and TRBJ2-3; 15 positions agree with TRBD2. The CDR3 extends over 17 amino acids. With V trimmed by 3 bases and J by 3 bases, 3 bases remained unmatched. The germline CDR1 and CDR2 sequences are KGHDR and SFDVKD. CDR3 nucleotides: TGTGCCACCAGTGATCCCGGACTAGCGGGAGGGACAGATACGCAGTATTTT. Translation gives CATSDPGLAGGTDTQYF.

The chain joins TRBV27 to TRBJ2-7; D not certain. Trimming left V 4 bases short and J 4 bases short, with 14 bases between. The CDR3 is 14 amino acids. Germline V CDR1 and CDR2: MNHEY, SMNVEV (reference sequence). CDR3 in DNA: TGTGCCAGCAGTTCCCTCCTGGACGCTTACGAGCAGTACTTC. The encoded protein is CASSSLLDAYEQYF.

In DNA, the CDR3 is TGTGCCAGCAGCTTGACCAAGGGGGGGGAGTACTTC. Translated, it gives CASSLTKGGEYF. V gene TRBV11-2 combines with J gene TRBJ2-7; tentatively, D is TRBD2 (7 bases). The germline CDR1 and CDR2 sequences are SGHAT and FQNNGV. The CDR3 sequence is 12 residues long. The V gene lost 3 bases and the J gene lost 11 bases, with 14 bases spanning the gap.

This clonotype showed up just a few times. V gene TRBV5-1 combines with J gene TRBJ2-1; tentative D call: TRBD2 (6 bases). This CDR3 is 14 amino acids long. V shed 2 bases and J shed 7 bases, with 13 bases lying between them. Germline loops: CDR1 SGHRS, CDR2 YFSETQ. CDR3 sequence (DNA): TGCGCCAGCAGCTTTGGCGGTAGCGGAAATGAGCAGTTCTTC. It specifies CASSFGGSGNEQFF.